Following are 2 T cell receptor beta chains from one sample sequenced in a study of blood T cell repertoires in COVID-19. Data came from immunoSEQ multiplex PCR; TCRdb stores just in-frame clones and leaves some out. Among roughly 250,000 clones listed, 80% to 90% were seen once. The specimen was PBMCs or T cells enriched from blood (not recorded which). These receptors were taken from a woman in her thirties or forties who had been exposed to COVID-19.

This chain connects TRBV12-5 to TRBJ1-5; perhaps TRBD1 as D (5 bases). The CDR3 runs 15 residues. V dropped 6 bases and J dropped 6 bases, with 18 bases sitting between them. Germline values: CDR1 LGHNT, CDR2 FRNRAP. This chain's CDR3 is CASGRIQGRGQPQHF. The CDR3 DNA reads as TGTGCTAGTGGCCGGATCCAGGGTAGGGGTCAGCCCCAGCATTTT. Filled out from reference TRBV12-5 and TRBJ1-5, the complete variable domain reads DARVTQTPRHKVTEMGQEVTMRCQPILGHNTVFWYRQTMMQGLELLAYFRNRAPLDDSGMPKDRFSAEMPDATLATLKIQPSEPRDSAVYFCASGRIQGRGQPQHFGDGTRLSIL.

In regard to this clone: Other DNA sequences from this sample encode an identical CDR3 as well. This chain uses TRBV2 with TRBJ1-5, with 8 positions matching TRBD1. Germline V CDR1 and CDR2: SNHLY, FYNNEI. This CDR3 is 13 amino acids long. V dropped 6 bases and J dropped 6; count of bases not matched to a gene: 4. The CDR3 spells CASRRQGTQPQHF. DNA of the CDR3: TGTGCCAGCAGACGACAGGGGACTCAGCCCCAGCATTTT.